This T cell receptor (beta chain) stems from a study of T cell repertoires in cytomegalovirus infection. On the study more broadly: Public TCR beta signatures provided an indication of both CMV infection and a matching HLA type.

The CDR3 contains 17 residues. V gave up 2 bases and J gave up 3 bases; unmatched junction bases: 10. Germline values: CDR1 MNHNY, CDR2 SVGAGI (reference sequence). Findings of the study overall: HLA-C-restricted, CMV-specific TCR beta clonotypes were dominant ex vivo. Cumulated frequencies of public TCR beta families served to identify carriers of CMV plus the relevant HLA.

TCRdb recomputed calls from the reads with MiXCR, one row per CDR3 protein. The repertoire consists of 600,000 to 800,000 distinct CDR3 sequences, with less than 25% occurring once and the leading ten covering roughly 8%. As for this clonotype: Antigen unknown.

Sequenced input: CD8+ T cells from PBMCs. The receptor comes from a human donor in good health (CMV status not recorded). Some clones in this sample may be carry-over from other donors' samples. The chain is built from TRBV6-6 and TRBJ2-5, with 9 bases matching TRBD1. CDR3 sequence: CASSYGVTGGLEETQYF. Here the CDR3 DNA reads TGTGCCAGCAGTTACGGGGTCACAGGGGGCTTAGAAGAGACCCAGTACTTC.